The clone carrying this T cell receptor (beta chain) has ten or more counts. The sample belongs to a study of T cells in Graves' hyperthyroidism and ophthalmopathy. Amplification of TCR beta CDR3 regions was performed using RNA transcripts as template. Initially, a first-round RT-PCR of the TCR CDR3 employed the HTBI primer set. TCRdb itself ran the multiplex PCR reads through MiXCR, one entry per CDR3 protein. The sample includes a few hundred thousand distinct CDR3 sequences, around a sixth of them seen just once. CDR1 is SGHNT, CDR2 YYREEE, per germline (reference sequence). Trimming cost V 2 bases and J 0 bases; bases outside gene matches: 5. The length of the CDR3 is 17 residues.

The chain has TRBV5-4 and TRBJ2-3; 11 nucleotides align to TRBD2. This receptor was identified in a man between 18 and 29 years old with Graves' ophthalmopathy. Sequences were obtained from blood. CDR3 amino acids: CASSLRLAGPSTDTQYF. The CDR3 DNA reads TGTGCCAGCAGCTTACGACTAGCGGGGCCTAGCACAGATACGCAGTATTTT.